Listed here are 32 T cell receptor beta chains from one sample, sequenced in a study of breast tumors, draining lymph nodes, adjacent tissues. Breast cancer patients provided tissue from their axillary draining lymph nodes. TCRdb itself ran the multiplex PCR reads through MiXCR, one entry per CDR3 protein. The table shows more than 250,000 distinct CDR3 sequences, with roughly 30% occurring only once. The sample was axillary lymph node tissue. The receptors originated from a female donor with breast cancer. Some clones in this sample may be carry-over from other donors' samples.

This chain links TRBV28 with TRBJ2-1; 10 bases fit TRBD2. The CDR3 sequence is 12 residues long. Per the germline V gene, CDR1 is MDHEN and CDR2 is SYDVKM. V dropped 6 bases and J dropped 11; count of bases not matched to a gene: 4. The CDR3 DNA sequence: TGTGCCAGCAGCCTCACTAGCGGGAAGCAGTTCTTC. Translation gives CASSLTSGKQFF. Full variable domain (remainder filled in from reference TRBV28 and TRBJ2-1): DVKVTQSSRYLVKRTGEKVFLECVQDMDHENMFWYRQDPGLGLRLIYFSYDVKMKEKGDIPEGYSVSREKKERFSLILESASTNQTSMYLCASSLTSGKQFFGPGTRLTVL.

This clonotype appeared many times. A junction end diverges from the germline sequence, so it may reflect a read error. The V call is TRBV10-2, the J call TRBJ2-1; TRBD1 or TRBD2 may be the D gene (5 bases each). CDR1 and CDR2 from the germline V gene are WSHSY and SAAADI. The CDR3 is 13 residues long. Here the CDR3 DNA reads TGCGCCAGCAGTGAGTTGGGGGACCTGCGACAAAAATTC. Translating gives CASSELGDLRQKF.

In the case of this clonotype: This sequence may be a read error, since a much larger clone differs from it by one base. The V and J genes are TRBV6-4 and TRBJ1-2, with D possibly matching TRBD1 (6 bases). This CDR3 spans 13 amino acids. Germline V gene lookup returns CDR1 MRHNA and CDR2 SNTAGT. For the CDR3, the DNA is TGTGCCAGCAGTGACGCCAGGGGTTTTGGCTACGCCTTC. As protein: CASSDARGFGYAF.

This clonotype was counted ten times or more. The chain has TRBV30 and TRBJ2-5; no clear D gene. Per the germline V gene, CDR1 is GTSNPN and CDR2 is SVGIG (reference sequence). The V end lost 1 base, the J end lost 5 bases, and 8 bases lay between the germline ends. The CDR3 loop spans 12 amino acids. CDR3 nucleotides: TGTGCCTGGAGTGCGGGTTTTGAGACCCAGTACTTC. It is translated as CAWSAGFETQYF. The full variable domain, its missing parts supplied by reference TRBV30 and TRBJ2-5, is SQTIHQWPATLVQPVGSPLSLECTVEGTSNPNLYWYRQAAGRGLQLLFYSVGIGQISSEVPQNLSASRPQDRQFILSSKKLLLSDSGFYLCAWSAGFETQYFGPGTRLLVL.

This clonotype was counted many times. This chain joins TRBV11-3 and TRBJ2-3, with D perhaps TRBD2 (5 bases). This CDR3 has 16 residues. Trimming cost V 1 base and J 1 base, with 12 bases left between them. CDR1 SGHNT and CDR2 YENEEA come from the germline V gene. DNA for the CDR3: TGTGCCAGCAGCTTAGTTAGCGCGAAGGGCACAGATACGCAGTATTTT. Amino acids: CASSLVSAKGTDTQYF. Full variable domain (outside the CDR3, taken from reference TRBV11-3 and TRBJ2-3): EAGVVQSPRYKIIEKKQPVAFWCNPISGHNTLYWYLQNLGQGPELLIRYENEEAVDDSQLPKDRFSAERLKGVDSTLKIQPAELGDSAVYLCASSLVSAKGTDTQYFGPGTRLTVL.

Only one count was recorded for this clonotype. Just one base apart from a much larger clone, this may be a read error. The chain links TRBV7-9 to TRBJ2-5, with TRBD2 identical over 10 bases. The CDR3 is 15 residues long. Germline CDR1 SEHNR, CDR2 FQNEAQ (reference sequence). This CDR3 reads CASSESGRAAESQYF. The CDR3 coding sequence is TGTGCCAGCAGCGAAAGCGGGAGGGCCGCTGAGAGCCAGTACTTC.

This clonotype was seen at least ten times. The genes are TRBV5-4 and TRBJ2-5, with 8 bases lining up with TRBD1. The CDR3 runs to 14 residues. The V gene's germline CDR1 is SGHNT and CDR2 YYREEE (reference sequence). V shed 4 bases, J shed 4 bases, and the junction held 6 bases outside the gene matches. Written as DNA, the CDR3 is TGTGCCAGCAGCCAACAGGGGGGAGGAGAGACCCAGTACTTC. Protein: CASSQQGGGETQYF.

The CDR3 nucleotides read TGTGCCAGCTCACCATTGGGTACGGAGCAGTTCTTC. Its translation: CASSPLGTEQFF. The chain uses TRBV18 and TRBJ2-1; D remains unclear. Looked up from germline, CDR1 is KGHSH and CDR2 is LQKENI. V was cut by 2 bases and J by 10 bases, with 9 bases left in between. CDR3 size: 12 residues.

This clonotype was picked up many times. The gene calls are TRBV7-9 and TRBJ1-4, with a weak D call TRBD1 (6 bases). The CDR3 runs to 13 residues. V lost 5 bases and J 8 bases, leaving 12 bases between the germline ends. The germline CDR1 and CDR2 sequences are SEHNR and FQNEAQ (reference sequence). CDR3: CASSTRQEEKLFF. The CDR3 DNA sequence: TGTGCCAGCAGCACCCGACAGGAAGAAAAACTGTTTTTT.

The chain employs TRBV19 and TRBJ2-7, with D perhaps matching TRBD2 (6 bases). The V end lost 3 bases, the J end lost 3 bases, and 24 bases lay between the germline ends. The CDR3 has 18 amino acids. CDR1 LNHDA and CDR2 SQIVND come from the germline V gene (reference sequence). CDR3 region: CASSMWSGGLTYIYEQYF. In nucleotides, the CDR3 is TGTGCCAGTAGTATGTGGTCCGGCGGACTAACCTACATCTACGAGCAGTACTTC. Variable domain in full (rest from reference TRBV19 and TRBJ2-7): DGGITQSPKYLFRKEGQNVTLSCEQNLNHDAMYWYRQDPGQGLRLIYYSQIVNDFQKGDIAEGYSVSREKKESFPLTVTSAQKNPTAFYLCASSMWSGGLTYIYEQYFGPGTRLTVT.

In this sample, this clonotype turned up many times. The chain links TRBV2 to TRBJ1-5, with D unclear. CDR1 is SNHLY, CDR2 FYNNEI, per germline. The V and J ends lost 7 bases and 3 bases respectively, with 10 bases between them. The CDR3 loop spans 13 amino acids. Here the CDR3 reads CASKREDNQPQHF. DNA of the CDR3: TGTGCCAGCAAGAGGGAGGACAATCAGCCCCAGCATTTT.

The rearrangement uses TRBV18 and TRBJ2-3, with a tentative D call TRBD2 (6 bases). The CDR3 is 16 residues long. V was trimmed by 3 bases and J by 0 bases, leaving 13 bases between them. In germline, CDR1 is KGHSH, CDR2 LQKENI. In DNA, the CDR3 is TGTGCCAGCTCACCCGGGGTGCGGGGCAGCACAGATACGCAGTATTTT. Protein sequence: CASSPGVRGSTDTQYF.

This clonotype appeared a few times. It may be a read error: a sequence one base away is much more abundant. CDR3 nucleotide sequence: TGTGCCAGCAGCTTAGCAGGCGGCAGTAACTATGGCTACCCCTTC. Amino acids: CASSLAGGSNYGYPF. The chain carries TRBV7-2 and TRBJ1-2; D unclear. This CDR3 is built from 15 residues. Germline-derived CDR1 and CDR2 are SGHTA and FQGNSA.

This clonotype was counted many times. The V gene is TRBV7-2, the J gene TRBJ2-1; no firm D call. The V end lost 2 bases, the J end lost 0 bases, and 8 bases lay between the germline ends. Germline V gene lookup returns CDR1 SGHTA and CDR2 FQGNSA. The CDR3 runs 15 residues. The CDR3: CASSLRHSSYNEQFF. CDR3 DNA: TGTGCCAGCAGCTTAAGACACAGCTCCTACAATGAGCAGTTCTTC.

This clonotype occurred many times. The chain combines TRBV10-3 with TRBJ2-7, with 9 bases fitting TRBD1. The CDR3 is 13 amino acids. Losses at the gene ends were 2 bases for V and 6 bases for J; bases not matched to a gene: 2. Per the germline V gene, CDR1 is ENHRY and CDR2 is SYGVKD. CDR3 in amino acids: CAISETGGREQYF. The CDR3 DNA reads TGTGCCATCAGTGAGACAGGGGGCCGCGAGCAGTACTTC.

This clonotype was detected ten times or more. V is TRBV4-3 and J is TRBJ2-7; weak D call: TRBD1 (5 bases). This CDR3 comprises 14 residues. The V gene's germline CDR1 is LGHNA and CDR2 YSLEER. V was clipped by 1 base and J by 4 bases, with 11 bases between them. CDR3 amino acids: CASSQGLGVYEQYF. In DNA form, the CDR3 reads TGCGCCAGCAGCCAAGGCTTAGGGGTATACGAGCAGTACTTC.

Concerning this clonotype: An end of the junction does not agree with germline; a read error may underlie this. The chain is built from TRBV2 and TRBJ2-2; possibly TRBD1 or TRBD2 for D (5 bases each). This CDR3 is 16 amino acids long. Germline V gene sequence: CDR1 SNHLY, CDR2 FYNNEI. The CDR3 DNA reads TGTGCCAGCAGTTTTTCTTCCAGGGCGAGCACCGGGGAGCTGTTGTTT. As protein: CASSFSSRASTGELLF.

This clonotype was seen a few times. This may stem from a read error, because a much larger clone lies one nucleotide away. CDR3 in DNA: TGCGCCAGCAGTGAGAGACCCCGGAGCTGCGAGCAGTACTTC. Its protein is CASSERPRSCEQYF. V is TRBV10-1 and J is TRBJ2-7, with D unresolved. This CDR3 comprises 14 residues. Germline V gives CDR1 WNHNN, CDR2 SYGVQD (reference sequence). V gave up 2 bases and J gave up 6 bases, with 14 bases separating them.

There are many counts of this clonotype. CDR3 in amino acids: CASSQGQQLETQYF. DNA for the CDR3: TGTGCCAGCAGCCAGGGACAGCAACTAGAGACCCAGTACTTC. The chain carries TRBV7-2 and TRBJ2-5; TRBD1 aligns across 7 bases. Per the germline V gene, CDR1 is SGHTA and CDR2 is FQGNSA. J lost 4 bases, V lost 5 bases, and 7 bases had no gene match. This CDR3 has 14 residues.

This clonotype was observed a single time. A junction boundary mismatches the germline segment, possibly from a read error. V gene TRBV6-5 combines with J gene TRBJ2-7; 10 positions match TRBD2. Germline lookup yields CDR1 MNHEY and CDR2 SVGAGI. This CDR3 contains 19 residues. The CDR3 DNA sequence: TGTGCCAGCAGTCACTCGAGGGGGCGCCTAGCGGGAGTGGGTTACGAGCAGTACTTC. It encodes CASSHSRGRLAGVGYEQYF.

V usage is TRBV30 and J usage is TRBJ1-1; D is undetermined. Germline lookup yields CDR1 GTSNPN and CDR2 SVGIG (reference sequence). The V end was cut by 0 bases, the J end by 7 bases, with 12 bases between. This CDR3 is built from 13 residues. CDR3 in amino acids: CAWSVQGYSEAFF. CDR3 DNA: TGTGCCTGGAGTGTACAAGGGTACAGTGAAGCTTTCTTT. Looking up the rest from reference TRBV30 and TRBJ1-1 gives the full variable domain: SQTIHQWPATLVQPVGSPLSLECTVEGTSNPNLYWYRQAAGRGLQLLFYSVGIGQISSEVPQNLSASRPQDRQFILSSKKLLLSDSGFYLCAWSVQGYSEAFFGQGTRLTVV.

This clonotype was recorded many times. The V and J genes are TRBV2 and TRBJ2-3; D is tentatively TRBD1 or TRBD2 (6 bases each). The CDR3 is 17 residues long. The germline gives CDR1 SNHLY, CDR2 FYNNEI. Trimming took 3 bases from V and 3 from J, leaving 19 bases between them. In DNA, the CDR3 is TGTGCCAGCAGTGACTCCAGCAAGGGGGGTAGGACAGATACGCAGTATTTT. Its translation: CASSDSSKGGRTDTQYF. The variable domain in full, with the rest retrieved from reference TRBV2 and TRBJ2-3, is EPEVTQTPSHQVTQMGQEVILRCVPISNHLYFYWYRQILGQKVEFLVSFYNNEISEKSEIFDDQFSVERPDGSNFTLKIRSTKLEDSAMYFCASSDSSKGGRTDTQYFGPGTRLTVL.

The rearrangement links TRBV12-1 to TRBJ2-3; the D call in the table, TRBD2, was not verified against the DNA. TRBV12-1 is assigned pseudogene status. This CDR3 is built from 17 residues. CDR3 nucleotides: TGTGCCAGCAGCTTTTTCCAAGCGGGAGGTGGAACAGATACGCAGTATTTT. Translation: CASSFFQAGGGTDTQYF.

This clonotype was seen many times. The genes are TRBV29-1 and TRBJ2-2; D tentatively fits TRBD1 or TRBD2 (5 bases each). The V gene's germline CDR1 is SQVTM and CDR2 ANQGSEA. Trimming shortened V by 7 bases and J by 7 bases, and 22 bases separated the two germline ends. The CDR3 spans 15 residues. This chain's CDR3 is CSGGLGGRAVGELFF. As DNA, the CDR3 is TGCAGCGGGGGGTTGGGTGGGAGAGCAGTCGGGGAGCTGTTTTTT.

The gene calls are TRBV6-1 and TRBJ1-5; a weak D match, TRBD1 (5 bases). This CDR3 region has 14 residues. Germline V gene lookup returns CDR1 MNHNS and CDR2 SASEGT. Trimming pared 5 bases from V and 11 bases from J, leaving 19 bases between. CDR3 residues: CASSLVSGRETQHF. CDR3 sequence (DNA): TGTGCCAGCAGTTTGGTTTCAGGGCGAGAGACCCAGCATTTT.

A word on this clonotype: Being one base from a much bigger clone, this may be a read error. Likely a read error: the CDR3 ends without its conserved phenylalanine or tryptophan. The rearrangement joins TRBV19 to TRBJ2-7, with 9 bases matching TRBD2. The CDR3 sequence is 16 residues long. With 5 bases clipped from V and 3 bases from J, the junction kept 11 bases outside the gene matches. CDR1 and CDR2 (germline): LNHDA, SQIVND (reference sequence). The CDR3 DNA is TGTGCCAGTAGTCCTCAGTCTAGCGGGGCGGGCTACGAGCAGTACTCC. It translates to CASSPQSSGAGYEQYS.

The chain couples TRBV29-1 to TRBJ2-6, with TRBD1 identical over 8 bases. V shed 5 bases, J shed 3 bases, and the junction held 12 bases outside the gene matches. CDR3 size: 17 residues. The germline CDR1 and CDR2 sequences are SQVTM and ANQGSEA. Here the CDR3 reads CSVNSEDRVDGANVLTF. The CDR3 DNA is TGCAGCGTTAATTCAGAGGACAGGGTCGATGGGGCCAACGTCCTGACTTTC. The whole variable domain, filled in from reference TRBV29-1 and TRBJ2-6, reads SAVISQKPSRDICQRGTSLTIQCQVDSQVTMMFWYRQQPGQSLTLIATANQGSEATYESGFVIDKFPISRPNLTFSTLTVSNMSPEDSSIYLCSVNSEDRVDGANVLTFGAGSRLTVL.

The chain employs TRBV12-5 and TRBJ2-5; 7 nucleotides agree with TRBD1. The CDR3 runs to 12 residues. Germline V lookup: CDR1 LGHNT, CDR2 FRNRAP. This chain's CDR3 is CASSGTEKTQYF. CDR3 DNA sequence: TGTGCCAGCAGTGGGACAGAAAAGACCCAGTACTTC. Variable domain in full (rest from reference TRBV12-5 and TRBJ2-5): DARVTQTPRHKVTEMGQEVTMRCQPILGHNTVFWYRQTMMQGLELLAYFRNRAPLDDSGMPKDRFSAEMPDATLATLKIQPSEPRDSAVYFCASSGTEKTQYFGPGTRLLVL.

A remark on this clonotype: Relative to the germline gene, one junction end is altered; a read error may explain this. The chain joins TRBV11-2 to TRBJ2-4; 7 bases agree with TRBD2. Germline CDR1 and CDR2: SGHAT and FQNNGV. There are 17 residues in the CDR3. This CDR3 is CASSLASGLGGKNIQCF. The DNA for the CDR3 is TGTGCCAGCAGCTTAGCGAGTGGTCTGGGGGGGAAAAACATTCAGTGCTTC.

There are many counts of this clonotype. The CDR3 loop reads CASRGSGGNEQYF. CDR3 coding DNA: TGCGCCAGCCGGGGGTCTGGAGGGAACGAGCAGTACTTC. The chain carries TRBV5-1 and TRBJ2-7, with TRBD2 as a possible D gene (6 bases). Germline assignment: CDR1 SGHRS and CDR2 YFSETQ. The CDR3 sequence is 13 residues long. V lost 7 bases to trimming and J lost 5 bases, with 16 bases between them.

This clonotype was observed many times. This chain connects TRBV7-9 to TRBJ2-2; 7 nucleotides line up with TRBD2. Germline-derived CDR1 and CDR2 are SEHNR and FQNEAQ (reference sequence). The V gene end was trimmed by 5 bases and the J gene end by 1 base; junction bases not matched to a gene: 13. The CDR3 sequence is 18 residues long. The CDR3 DNA reads as TGTGCCAGCAGCCCACGGGCGGGAGATTGGCTGAACACCGGGGAGCTGTTTTTT. It codes for CASSPRAGDWLNTGELFF.

The rearrangement links TRBV30 to TRBJ1-3; the match to TRBD1 covers 10 bases. Germline CDR1 and CDR2: GTSNPN and SVGIG (reference sequence). With 1 base clipped from V and 7 bases from J, the junction kept 10 bases outside the gene matches. The CDR3 length is 16 residues. CDR3 sequence: CAWSGGQGLLGNTIYF. In DNA, the CDR3 is TGTGCCTGGAGTGGGGGACAGGGGCTCCTCGGGAACACCATATATTTT.